This T cell receptor beta chain was found in a study of memory CD4+ T cells and cytomegalovirus serostatus. This clone has more than one count but fewer than ten. The sort gate was single viable CD3+CD4+CD8-CD45RO+ cells for memory CD4+ T cells. Original data processing: Out-of-frame sequences were removed, leaving about 2.2 million distinct TCRbeta sequences. Sequencing was performed with immunoSEQ multiplex PCR; in TCRdb, only in-frame clones are kept and a portion is missing. D and trimming were read from the DNA, whereas the V and J calls and clone size are those reported in that table. The profile shows 45,000 to 70,000 clones, about four fifths of them singletons. V was clipped by 7 bases and J by 1 base, with 11 bases between them. The germline gives CDR1 SGHTA, CDR2 FQGNSA. There are 14 residues in the CDR3.

The chain is built from TRBV7-2 and TRBJ1-3, with D perhaps TRBD1 (5 bases). The sample comprised memory CD4+ T cells from blood. The source of this sequence is an adult in good health and CMV-seronegative. Some clones in this sample may be carry-over from other donors' samples. CDR3 sequence (DNA): TGTGCCAGCACCGCTTGGGGGTCTGGAAACACCATATATTTT. This codes for CASTAWGSGNTIYF.